A single sample is the source of the 10 T cell receptor beta chains below, sequenced in a study of identical twins (dated by TCRdb to the mid-2010s). The method behind the library was 5' RACE. The sequencer listed for this sample is Illumina HiSeq 2000. In-frame beta chains were kept once TCRdb had trimmed the public reads at Q25 with fastp and called clones with MiXCR. Each entry is one CDR3 protein sequence, shown with its most common DNA and genes. The sample includes about 1.7 million distinct CDR3 sequences, with about 32% observed a single time. Of the sample, around 0.3% is held by the ten largest clones. The sequencing input was cord blood. The receptor source for this set is a newborn girl in good health.

This clonotype appeared a few times. The CDR3 nucleotides are TGTGCCAGCAAGTTCCTGAACACTGAAGCTTTCTTT. Its protein is CASKFLNTEAFF. The rearrangement uses TRBV7-9 and TRBJ1-1; D is unresolved. The CDR3 is made up of 12 amino acids. Germline CDR1 is SEHNR and CDR2 is FQNEAQ (reference sequence). V was pared by 7 bases and J by 0 bases, with 6 bases between. The full variable domain, its missing parts supplied by reference TRBV7-9 and TRBJ1-1, is DTGVSQNPRHKITKRGQNVTFRCDPISEHNRLYWYRQTLGQGPEFLTYFQNEAQLEKSRLLSDRFSAERPKGSFSTLEIQRTEQGDSAMYLCASKFLNTEAFFGQGTRLTVV.

As concerns this clonotype: Mismatch with germline at one junction end may stem from a read error. The chain couples TRBV15 to TRBJ2-4; D is possibly TRBD1 (5 bases). CDR1 and CDR2 from the germline V gene are LNHNV and YYDKDF (reference sequence). The CDR3 is 17 residues long. The CDR3 spells CATSRDLGLGAKNIRYF. The CDR3 bases are TGTGCCACCAGCAGAGATCTAGGGTTAGGGGCCAAAAACATTCGGTACTTC.

Many counts were recorded for this clonotype. Here the CDR3 reads CASSPGGTSTDTQYF. The CDR3 DNA sequence: TGCGCCAGCAGCCCCGGAGGAACTAGCACAGATACGCAGTATTTT. The genes are TRBV5-1 and TRBJ2-3, with D possibly being TRBD2 (5 bases). The length of the CDR3 is 15 residues. V lost 4 bases to trimming and J lost 0 bases, with 12 bases between them. Germline CDR1 reads SGHRS; CDR2 reads YFSETQ.

In this sample, this clonotype turned up a few times. V usage is TRBV6-1 and J usage is TRBJ2-3; TRBD2 aligns across 14 bases. Germline V CDR1 and CDR2: MNHNS, SASEGT. The ends lost 5 bases at V and 4 bases at J; junction bases unmatched: 11. This CDR3 contains 18 residues. The CDR3 spells CASSPRPTSGRAADTQYF. CDR3 sequence (DNA): TGTGCCAGCAGTCCACGGCCGACTAGCGGGAGGGCGGCAGATACGCAGTATTTT.

For this clonotype: An end of the junction differs from the germline gene, which may be a read error. The rearrangement uses TRBV20-1 and TRBJ2-1; 10 nucleotides match TRBD2. Germline V gene sequence: CDR1 DFQATT, CDR2 SNEGSKA (reference sequence). This CDR3 comprises 15 residues. In DNA, the CDR3 is TGCAGTGCGCCCGGACCGGGACTAGCGTACAATAAGCAGTTCTTC. Protein sequence: CSAPGPGLAYNKQFF.

The chain carries TRBV6-1 and TRBJ2-3, with D tentatively TRBD2 (5 bases). The V end lost 0 bases, the J end lost 0 bases, and 7 bases lay between the germline ends. Germline CDR1 reads MNHNS; CDR2 reads SASEGT. The CDR3 covers 15 residues. CDR3 residues: CASSEALGSTDTQYF. The CDR3 DNA reads TGTGCCAGCAGTGAAGCACTAGGTAGCACAGATACGCAGTATTTT.

The chain has TRBV28 and TRBJ2-5, with 7 bases aligning to TRBD2. V dropped 2 bases and J dropped 1; count of bases not matched to a gene: 4. The CDR3 length is 15 residues. Germline V gives CDR1 MDHEN, CDR2 SYDVKM. The CDR3 nucleotides are TGTGCCAGCAGTTTACTAGCGGACCTCCAAGAGACCCAGTACTTC. Protein: CASSLLADLQETQYF. Filled out from reference TRBV28 and TRBJ2-5, the complete variable domain reads DVKVTQSSRYLVKRTGEKVFLECVQDMDHENMFWYRQDPGLGLRLIYFSYDVKMKEKGDIPEGYSVSREKKERFSLILESASTNQTSMYLCASSLLADLQETQYFGPGTRLLVL.

This clonotype was seen more than once but under ten times. The chain carries TRBV4-2 and TRBJ2-7; D not certain. This CDR3 region has 17 residues. V was clipped by 1 base and J by 3 bases, with 19 bases between them. Germline V gene lookup returns CDR1 LGHNA and CDR2 YNFKEQ. CDR3 nucleotide sequence: TGTGCCAGCAGCCAAGGGTCTGTCGGGCGCCGACACTACGAGCAGTACTTC. Residues: CASSQGSVGRRHYEQYF.

J is TRBJ2-5 and V is TRBV3-1; TRBD1 matches 8 bases. Near its end, the DNA agrees better with TRBJ2-7, so the J call may be wrong. CDR3 length equals 15 residues. Looked up from germline, CDR1 is LGHDT and CDR2 is YNNKEL (reference sequence). This CDR3 is CASSPLPGQGAEQYF. The CDR3 DNA is TGTGCCAGCAGCCCCCTTCCGGGGCAGGGGGCCGAGCAGTACTTC.

This clonotype was observed many times. The CDR3 protein is CSVETVAADTQYF. CDR3 DNA sequence: TGCAGCGTTGAAACCGTCGCGGCAGATACGCAGTATTTT. The chain joins TRBV29-1 to TRBJ2-3; D not certain. This CDR3 is 13 amino acids long. Germline V gives CDR1 SQVTM, CDR2 ANQGSEA. V was pared by 2 bases and J by 4 bases, with 10 bases between.